This is a list of T cell receptor beta chains from one sample in a study of OX40 agonist ivuxolimab in advanced cancers. Generated by immunoSEQ multiplex PCR, the TCRdb table keeps only in-frame clones and is missing some. The table includes approximately 58,000 clones, about 85% detected once. The sample was CD4+ or CD8+ T cells sorted from blood, taken in a trial of the OX40 agonist ivuxolimab. The receptors originated from an adult with an advanced solid tumor such as melanoma, head and neck, liver or kidney cancer. Both conserved end residues are part of each CDR3. The order of the fields is D gene, V gene, J gene, clone size, CDR3 DNA, CDR3 protein. The D gene is left open where the match is weak. For some rows the clone size is stated as once, few or many, or as a class when expanded; others skip it.

>.|TRBV28|TRBJ2-7|.
TGTGCCAGCAGTTCGACAGGCACCTACGAGCAGTACTTC
CASSSTGTYEQYF
>.|TRBV4-1|TRBJ2-5|.
TGCGCCAGCAGCCAGAGAACGGGACCACAAGAGACCCAGTACTTC
CASSQRTGPQETQYF
>TRBD1|TRBV5-4|TRBJ1-2|.
TGTGCCAGCAGCGTAGGGGGCTTTTTTGGCTACACCTTC
CASSVGGFFGYTF
>TRBD1|TRBV14|TRBJ2-7|.
TGTGCCAGCAGCCGGACAGGATCGCGAGAGCAGTACTTC
CASSRTGSREQYF
>.|TRBV27|TRBJ2-1|.
TGTGCCAGCAGTTTCTGGTCAGGGGATGAGCAGTTCTTC
CASSFWSGDEQFF
>TRBD2|TRBV9|TRBJ2-2|few
TGTGCCAGCAGCACCCAACTAGCGGGAACCGGGGAGCTGTTTTTT
CASSTQLAGTGELFF
>TRBD2|TRBV28|TRBJ2-7|.
TGTGCCAGCACCGATATCGGGGCTAGCGGGAGGTACGAGCAGTACTTC
CASTDIGASGRYEQYF
>.|TRBV6-6|TRBJ2-5|.
TGTGCCACCCTAGGGACGTTTGTTGAGACCCAGTACTTC
CATLGTFVETQYF
>TRBD2|TRBV5-1|TRBJ2-3|.
TGCGCCAGCAGCGGATTTTTAGCGGGAGGGATCCCAGATACGCAGTATTTT
CASSGFLAGGIPDTQYF
>TRBD2|TRBV11-3|TRBJ2-3|.
TGTGCCAGCAGCTTAGCCCGAGCGGGGGGAAAAACAGATACGCAGTATTTT
CASSLARAGGKTDTQYF
>TRBD2|TRBV4-2|TRBJ2-7|.
TGTGCCAGCAGCCTCCAGAGCGGGAGCTACGAGCAGTACTTC
CASSLQSGSYEQYF
>.|TRBV11-1|TRBJ2-7|.
TGTGCCAGCAGCTTAGAAGCAGGGACAAACTACGAGCAGTACTTC
CASSLEAGTNYEQYF
>TRBD1|TRBV19|TRBJ2-3|.
TGTGCCAGTAGGGTACAGGGGGGCATTACACCCAACACAGATACGCAGTATTTT
CASRVQGGITPNTDTQYF
>TRBD1|TRBV4-3|TRBJ2-1|.
TGCGCCAGCAGCCTATTGGGACAGAACAATGAGCAGTTCTTC
CASSLLGQNNEQFF
>.|TRBV18|TRBJ2-4|.
TGTGCCAGCTCACGGGATCGTCTAGCCAAAAACATTCAGTACTTC
CASSRDRLAKNIQYF
>TRBD2|TRBV7-8|TRBJ2-3|.
TGTGCCAGCAGCTCGAGGAGACTAGCGTCAGATACGCAGTATTTT
CASSSRRLASDTQYF
>.|TRBV11-3|TRBJ2-2|.
TGTGCCAGCAGCCCCCCCGGGTTGAGCGGGAACACCGGGGAGCTGTTTTTT
CASSPPGLSGNTGELFF
>.|TRBV5-5|TRBJ2-7|.
TGTGCCAGCAGTCCCGACTGGTTCAAGTTGTACGAGCAGTACTTC
CASSPDWFKLYEQYF
>.|TRBV30|TRBJ2-3|.
TGTGCCTGGAGCCCGAGGGCGGATACGCAGTATTTT
CAWSPRADTQYF
>.|TRBV5-1|TRBJ2-3|.
TGCGCCAGCAGCTTTGGACGGAGCACAGATACGCAGTATTTT
CASSFGRSTDTQYF
>.|TRBV25-1|TRBJ1-4|.
TGTGCCAGCAGTGAATTGACAACTAATGAAAAACTGTTTTTT
CASSELTTNEKLFF
>.|TRBV5-4|TRBJ2-3|.
TGTGCCAGCAGCTCGACGGGAGCCCCAAATACGCAGTATTTT
CASSSTGAPNTQYF
>.|TRBV28|TRBJ2-2|.
TGTGCCAGCAGTTTCGTCGCAGTCGGCACCGGGGAGCTGTTTTTT
CASSFVAVGTGELFF
>.|TRBV14|TRBJ1-1|once
TGTGCCAGCAGCCAAGAATGGGGCATGAACACTGAAGCTTTCTTT
CASSQEWGMNTEAFF
>TRBD1|TRBV2|TRBJ2-5|.
TGTGCCAGAGGGACAGCTCGGGAGACCCAGTACTTC
CARGTARETQYF
>TRBD1|TRBV30|TRBJ1-1|.
TGTGCCTGCAAACAGGGGGCGGGGAACACTGAAGCTTTCTTT
CACKQGAGNTEAFF
>.|TRBV29-1|TRBJ2-3|.
TGCAGCGTTGAAAGGGCGGGCGCTGCCGGGACGCAGTATTTT
CSVERAGAAGTQYF
>TRBD1|TRBV7-2|TRBJ2-5|once
TGTGCCAGCAGCCGCGTCAGGGGGCAAGAGACCCAGTACTTC
CASSRVRGQETQYF